This TCR beta chain was found in a study of blood T cell repertoires in COVID-19. Study-wide background: Samples came from the United States, Italy and Spain, spanning acute and convalescent COVID-19. Sources were T cells, B-cell-depleted T cells, or PBMCs; the material itself was cDNA or gDNA.

In the original processing: By means of reference gene primer amplification, nucleated cell counts were estimated. The data were produced by immunoSEQ multiplex PCR, yet TCRdb's version contains in-frame clones alone and is incomplete. The DNA was the basis for D and trimming; V, J and clone size are from that table. The repertoire includes under 300,000 clones, less than 85% of them detected once, and about 4.3% sits in the top ten. Trimming cost V 5 bases and J 8 bases, with 12 bases left between them. Germline CDR1 and CDR2: GTSNPN and SVGIG (reference sequence). The CDR3 runs 12 residues. The rearrangement joins TRBV30 to TRBJ2-2; D perhaps matches TRBD1 (6 bases). The receptor was derived from a man in his fifties or sixties who had recovered from COVID-19. The sequencing input was peripheral blood. This CDR3 reads CAWSQGIGELFF. The CDR3 coding sequence is TGTGCCTGGTCCCAGGGGATTGGGGAGCTGTTTTTT.